Shown below are 6 T cell receptor beta chains from a single sample sequenced in a study of T cells after posttransplantation cyclophosphamide. TCRdb keeps only in-frame clones here, not all; method: immunoSEQ multiplex PCR. The repertoire consists of roughly 32,000 clones, with 85% to 95% occurring once and the leading ten covering 0.24%. Cells defined as naive were viable CD3+CD4+ or CD3+CD8+ and CCR7+CD45RA+CD45RO-CD95-CD27+CD28+. What was sequenced was naive CD4+ T cells sorted from PBMCs. The receptors were gathered from an older woman in good health, CMV-negative, and a related stem cell transplant donor.

As for this clone: Compared with germline, one end of the junction differs, possibly owing to a read error. The chain combines TRBV9 with TRBJ2-2, with 7 bases fitting TRBD2. CDR3 size: 17 residues. Germline values: CDR1 SGDLS, CDR2 YYNGEE. CDR3 in amino acids: CASGVTRAGKNTGELFF. CDR3 nucleotides: TGTGCCAGCGGCGTCACCAGAGCGGGGAAGAACACCGGGGAGCTGTTTTTT.

The V and J genes are TRBV5-8 and TRBJ1-1, with TRBD1 matching 7 bases. The CDR3 runs 15 residues. Germline CDR1 is SGHTS and CDR2 is YDEGEE. Losses at the gene ends were 6 bases for V and 0 bases for J; bases not matched to a gene: 8. The CDR3 DNA reads TGTGCCAGCACATACAGGGGTTCTGTGAACACTGAAGCTTTCTTT. Encoded protein: CASTYRGSVNTEAFF.

The chain joins TRBV6-7 to TRBJ2-1; 12 bases are shared with TRBD2. TRBV6-7 is annotated as an ORF whose role is uncertain. The CDR3 length is 16 residues. With 1 base clipped from V and 5 bases from J, the junction kept 3 bases outside the gene matches. The CDR3 protein is CASSYLTSGRHNEQFF. The CDR3 region has the DNA TGTGCCAGCAGTTACTTGACTAGCGGGAGACACAATGAGCAGTTCTTC.

The genes are TRBV30 and TRBJ2-4, with D tentatively TRBD1 (6 bases). The CDR3 is 15 residues long. Germline V gene sequence: CDR1 GTSNPN, CDR2 SVGIG (reference sequence). V shed 2 bases and J shed 0 bases, with 11 bases lying between them. CDR3 nucleotide sequence: TGTGCCTGGAGTAGGACAGCTTTAGCCAAAAACATTCAGTACTTC. Residues: CAWSRTALAKNIQYF.

V gene TRBV28 combines with J gene TRBJ2-7, with a possible D match to TRBD1 (6 bases). In germline, CDR1 is MDHEN, CDR2 SYDVKM. There are 13 residues in the CDR3. V dropped 7 bases and J dropped 3 bases, with 13 bases sitting between them. The CDR3 loop is CASTPGQYYEQYF. The CDR3, as DNA: TGTGCCAGCACTCCCGGACAGTACTACGAGCAGTACTTC.

The chain uses TRBV7-2 and TRBJ2-7, with D perhaps matching TRBD1 (6 bases). CDR3 length: 15 amino acids. Trimming took off 2 bases at V and 1 base at J, with 12 bases between the two ends. Per germline, CDR1 SGHTA and CDR2 FQGNSA. Here the CDR3 DNA reads TGTGCCAGCAGCTTAAATCAGGGGTCTTCCTACGAGCAGTACTTC. This sequence encodes CASSLNQGSSYEQYF.